A selection of T cell receptor beta chains follows, all from one sample in a study of CXCR3-negative and CXCR3-positive naive CD8 T cells. TCRdb reprocessed the 5' RACE reads and stores each CDR3 protein as one record, lacking DNA. The sample has roughly 100,000 distinct CDR3 sequences. The sample was naive CXCR3+ CD8+ T cells from blood. The receptors come from a human donor in good health. Some clones in this sample may be carry-over from other donors' samples. Both conserved end residues are part of each CDR3. Clone sizes are given selectively: once, few, many, or a class where the clone is expanded.

cdr3_aa	clone_size	v_call	j_call	cdr3_length
CASSLGGDGGYTF	.	TRBV7-3	TRBJ1-2	13
CASRLAGGPGNEQFF	.	TRBV5-1	TRBJ2-1	15
CASSLLSGPHEQFF	.	TRBV5-6	TRBJ2-1	14
CASSRDSAYYGYTF	.	TRBV7-9	TRBJ1-2	14
CASSLGGYSAKAEAFF	.	TRBV5-6	TRBJ1-1	16
CASSQAGASYNEQFF	.	TRBV4-1	TRBJ2-1	15
CASSGGDYYGYTF	.	TRBV3-1	TRBJ1-2	13
CASSGAGMSEQYF	.	TRBV4-2	TRBJ2-7	13
CASSLATGRLNQPQHF	.	TRBV7-8	TRBJ1-5	16
CASSLRLDPPDTQYF	.	TRBV5-4	TRBJ2-3	15
CASSLKGGSGANVLTF	.	TRBV5-1	TRBJ2-6	16
CASRRRLGEGETQYF	.	TRBV2	TRBJ2-5	15
CASSTGSNQPQHF	.	TRBV6-5	TRBJ1-5	13
CASSFFRDRYYEQYF	.	TRBV7-2	TRBJ2-7	15
CSVEDPQGRGEQFF	.	TRBV29-1	TRBJ2-1	14
CASGAGLDEQYF	.	TRBV12-3/TRBV12-4	TRBJ2-7	12
CASSLVSSGANVLTF	.	TRBV7-9	TRBJ2-6	15
CASTDGGPTEAFF	.	TRBV5-1	TRBJ1-1	13
CASSLDTLWNEQFF	.	TRBV5-1	TRBJ2-1	14
CASSPLRVAGNNEQFF	.	TRBV11-2	TRBJ2-1	16
CSVWPAANTEAFF	.	TRBV29-1	TRBJ1-1	13
CASSPLTGWNTGELFF	.	TRBV6-2/TRBV6-3	TRBJ2-2	16
CASSFWTGGPDTGELFF	.	TRBV12-3/TRBV12-4	TRBJ2-2	17
CASSLAGGPYEQYF	.	TRBV7-2	TRBJ2-7	14
CASRLAASGRAYYNEQFF	.	TRBV4-1	TRBJ2-1	18
CAWTPGGNTEAFF	.	TRBV30	TRBJ1-1	13
CASSLDPREQFF	.	TRBV11-2	TRBJ2-1	12
CSSSLGTTSEQFF	.	TRBV11-3	TRBJ2-1	13
CSARDLRGDEQFF	.	TRBV20-1	TRBJ2-1	13
CASSQDPTGPYGYTF	.	TRBV4-3	TRBJ1-2	15
CSVEGSYRGAYNEQFF	.	TRBV29-1	TRBJ2-1	16
CASSQDRQANTEAFF	.	TRBV4-3	TRBJ1-1	15
CASSSPGGGQPQHF	.	TRBV13	TRBJ1-5	14
CASSLTPLNPPGELFF	.	TRBV7-3	TRBJ2-2	16
CASSLGTDTLGANVLTF	.	TRBV5-1	TRBJ2-6	17
CAISDGGANEKLFF	.	TRBV10-3	TRBJ1-4	14
CATSNPGALTGELFF	.	TRBV15	TRBJ2-2	15
CASSRYGDTEAFF	.	TRBV4-2	TRBJ1-1	13
CASSLESGGYEQYF	medium-sized	TRBV7-6	TRBJ2-7	14
CSADGQGRGTQYF	.	TRBV29-1	TRBJ2-5	13
CASSFRGGEQYF	.	TRBV5-6	TRBJ2-7	12